This T cell receptor (beta chain) was recovered during a study of blood T cell repertoires in COVID-19. Study context: COVID-19 samples from acute and convalescent phases originated in the United States, Italy and Spain. PBMCs, B-cell-depleted T cells, or T cells provided the cDNA or gDNA that made up the material.

TCRdb keeps only in-frame clones here, not all; method: immunoSEQ multiplex PCR. This repertoire shows around 170,000 clones, 84% found once; its top ten account for 13% to 15%. This TCR derives from a man aged 18-30 years with active or convalescent COVID-19. What was sequenced was peripheral blood.

CDR3 sequence (DNA): TGTGCCAGCAGCTCCTTACAGGGGGGAAGGGAGACCCAGTACTTC. Translating it yields CASSSLQGGRETQYF. The rearrangement joins TRBV11-2 to TRBJ2-5; TRBD1 aligns across 8 bases. CDR3 length: 15 residues. V shed 4 bases and J 5 bases; nucleotides not matched to a gene: 9. Germline V gives CDR1 SGHAT, CDR2 FQNNGV.